This T cell receptor beta chain appears in the sequencing data of a study of cytomegalovirus exposure and HLA in healthy donors. Study-wide results and caveats: Listed as cytomegalovirus-associated were approximately 160 TCR beta chains.

On this clone: Its antigen is undetermined.

V gave up 6 bases and J gave up 5 bases; unmatched junction bases: 6. This CDR3 has 13 residues. CDR1 and CDR2 (germline): MNHNS, SASEGT. The PCR was carried out with 60 Vbeta primers and 13 Jbeta primers. Only in-frame clones appear in the TCRdb table, and some are missing; sequencing was by immunoSEQ multiplex PCR. This sample has 60,000 to 85,000 clones; about 79% occur once, and the top ten carry about 20%. The TCR originated in a man between 70 and 80 years old in good health and CMV-seropositive. What was sequenced was PBMCs. This chain connects TRBV6-1 to TRBJ2-5, with 7 positions matching TRBD1. CDR3 bases: TGTGCCAGCAGGGGACAGCAGTGGGAGACCCAGTACTTC. Protein sequence: CASRGQQWETQYF.